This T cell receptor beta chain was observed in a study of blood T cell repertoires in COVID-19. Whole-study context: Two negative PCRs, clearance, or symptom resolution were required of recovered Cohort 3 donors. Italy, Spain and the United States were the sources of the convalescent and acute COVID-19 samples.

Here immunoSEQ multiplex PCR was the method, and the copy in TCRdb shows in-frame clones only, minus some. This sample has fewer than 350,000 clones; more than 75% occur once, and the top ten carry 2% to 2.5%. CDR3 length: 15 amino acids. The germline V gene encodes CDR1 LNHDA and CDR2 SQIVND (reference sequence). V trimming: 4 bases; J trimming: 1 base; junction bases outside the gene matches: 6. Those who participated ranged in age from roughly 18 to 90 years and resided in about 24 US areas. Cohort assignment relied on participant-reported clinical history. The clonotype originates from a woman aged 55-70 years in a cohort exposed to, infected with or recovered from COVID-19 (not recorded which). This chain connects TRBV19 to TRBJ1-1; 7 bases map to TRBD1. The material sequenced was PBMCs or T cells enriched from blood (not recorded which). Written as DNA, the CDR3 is TGTGCCAGTAGTAGTAGACGGACAGGGAACACTGAAGCTTTCTTT. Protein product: CASSSRRTGNTEAFF.